This T cell receptor (beta chain) was sequenced for a study of Ad26.COV2.S vaccination and SARS-CoV-2 variants. Treatment: roughly 20 received Ad26.COV2.S at low or high dose, single or two shots; about 5 received placebo; per-sample allocation not given. On day 63 after the first injection, vaccine and placebo recipients gave samples. This clone appeared a few times. Libraries were prepared by immunoSEQ multiplex PCR; TCRdb keeps only in-frame clonotypes and omits some of them. In the table there are hundreds of thousands of clones, 80% to 90% of which are singletons. Germline V CDR1 and CDR2: SGHNT, YYREEE (reference sequence). This CDR3 contains 17 residues. V was pared by 0 bases and J by 3 bases, with 9 bases of the junction left unmatched.

The sequencing here drew on peripheral blood, taken in a trial of Ad26.COV2.S vaccine versus placebo. This clonotype was obtained from a person aged 18-60 years who received the Ad26.COV2.S COVID-19 vaccine or a placebo. The chain has TRBV5-4 and TRBJ2-7; 10 bases match TRBD2. Here the CDR3 DNA reads TGTGCCAGCAGCTTGGCTAGCGGGGGAAGCGTCGACTACGAGCAGTACTTC. Translated, it gives CASSLASGGSVDYEQYF.